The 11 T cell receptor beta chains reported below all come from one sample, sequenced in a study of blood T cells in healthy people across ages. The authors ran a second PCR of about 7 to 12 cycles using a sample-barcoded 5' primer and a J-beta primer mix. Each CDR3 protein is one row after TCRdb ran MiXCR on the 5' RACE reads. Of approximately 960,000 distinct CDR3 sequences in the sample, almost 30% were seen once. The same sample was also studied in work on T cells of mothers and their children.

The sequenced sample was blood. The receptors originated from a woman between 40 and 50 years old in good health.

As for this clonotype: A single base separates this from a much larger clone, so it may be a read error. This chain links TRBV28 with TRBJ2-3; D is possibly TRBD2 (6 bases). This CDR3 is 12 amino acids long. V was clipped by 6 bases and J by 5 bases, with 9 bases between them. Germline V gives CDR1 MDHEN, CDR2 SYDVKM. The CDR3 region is CASREGLDTQYF. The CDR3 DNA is TGTGCCAGCAGGGAGGGGTTAGATACGCAGTATTTT. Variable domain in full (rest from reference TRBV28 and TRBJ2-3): DVKVTQSSRYLVKRTGEKVFLECVQDMDHENMFWYRQDPGLGLRLIYFSYDVKMKEKGDIPEGYSVSREKKERFSLILESASTNQTSMYLCASREGLDTQYFGPGTRLTVL.

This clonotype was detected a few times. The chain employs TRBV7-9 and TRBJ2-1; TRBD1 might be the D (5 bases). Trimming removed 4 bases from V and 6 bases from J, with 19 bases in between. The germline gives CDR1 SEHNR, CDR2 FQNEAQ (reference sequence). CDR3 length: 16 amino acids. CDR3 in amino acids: CASSSSMVSGINEQFF. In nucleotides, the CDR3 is TGTGCCAGCAGCTCCTCTATGGTTTCAGGGATCAATGAGCAGTTCTTC.

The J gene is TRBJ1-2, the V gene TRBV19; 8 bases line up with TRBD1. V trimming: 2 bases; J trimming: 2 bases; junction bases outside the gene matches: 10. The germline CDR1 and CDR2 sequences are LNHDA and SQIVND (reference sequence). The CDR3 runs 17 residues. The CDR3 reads CASSIRETGAWNYGYTF. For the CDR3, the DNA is TGTGCCAGTAGTATACGAGAGACAGGGGCGTGGAACTATGGCTACACCTTC.

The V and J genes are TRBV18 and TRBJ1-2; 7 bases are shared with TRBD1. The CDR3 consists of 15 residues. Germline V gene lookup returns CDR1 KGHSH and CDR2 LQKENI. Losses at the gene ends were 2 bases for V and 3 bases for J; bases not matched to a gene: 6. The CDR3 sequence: CASSPTDTGDYGYTF. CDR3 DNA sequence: TGTGCCAGCTCACCAACAGACACAGGGGACTATGGCTACACCTTC.

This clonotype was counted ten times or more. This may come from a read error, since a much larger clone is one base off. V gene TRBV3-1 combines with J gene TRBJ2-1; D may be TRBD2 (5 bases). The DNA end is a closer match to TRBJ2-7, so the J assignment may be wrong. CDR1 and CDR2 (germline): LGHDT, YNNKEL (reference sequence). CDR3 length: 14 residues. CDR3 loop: CASSLGISYNEQYF. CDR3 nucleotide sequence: TGTGCCAGCAGCCTCGGGATCTCCTACAATGAGCAGTACTTC.

Written as DNA, the CDR3 is TGTGCCAGCAGCTTAGGGAGCGGGGGGGCCCATGAGACCCAGTACTTC. Amino acid sequence: CASSLGSGGAHETQYF. V gene TRBV7-2 combines with J gene TRBJ2-5; 10 bases match TRBD2. V dropped 1 base and J dropped 5; count of bases not matched to a gene: 7. Germline lookup yields CDR1 SGHTA and CDR2 FQGNSA. CDR3 length: 16 residues. Using reference TRBV7-2 and TRBJ2-5 for the parts outside the CDR3, the full variable domain is GAGVSQSPSNKVTEKGKDVELRCDPISGHTALYWYRQSLGQGLEFLIYFQGNSAPDKSGLPSDRFSAERTGGSVSTLTIQRTQQEDSAVYLCASSLGSGGAHETQYFGPGTRLLVL.

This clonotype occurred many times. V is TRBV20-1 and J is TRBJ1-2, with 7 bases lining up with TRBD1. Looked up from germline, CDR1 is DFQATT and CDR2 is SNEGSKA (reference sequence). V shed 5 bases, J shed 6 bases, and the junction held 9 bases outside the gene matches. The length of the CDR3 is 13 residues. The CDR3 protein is CSADQTGIDGYTF. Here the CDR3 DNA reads TGCAGTGCTGACCAGACAGGGATTGATGGCTACACCTTC.

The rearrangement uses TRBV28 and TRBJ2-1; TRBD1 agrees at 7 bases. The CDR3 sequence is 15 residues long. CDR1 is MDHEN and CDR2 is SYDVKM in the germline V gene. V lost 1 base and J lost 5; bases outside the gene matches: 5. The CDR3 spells CASSLSGTVNNEQFF. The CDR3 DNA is TGTGCCAGCAGTTTATCCGGGACAGTTAACAATGAGCAGTTCTTC.

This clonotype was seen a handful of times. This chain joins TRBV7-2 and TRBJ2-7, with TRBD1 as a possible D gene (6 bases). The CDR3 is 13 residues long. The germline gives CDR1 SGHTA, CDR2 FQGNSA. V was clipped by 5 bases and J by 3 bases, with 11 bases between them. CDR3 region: CASSHWDIYEQYF. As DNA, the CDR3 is TGTGCCAGCAGCCATTGGGACATCTACGAGCAGTACTTC.

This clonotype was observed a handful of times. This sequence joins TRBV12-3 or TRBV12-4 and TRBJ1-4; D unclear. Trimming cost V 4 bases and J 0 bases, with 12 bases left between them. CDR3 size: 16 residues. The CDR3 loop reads CASSSTETATNEKLFF. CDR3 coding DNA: TGTGCCAGCAGTTCCACAGAAACGGCAACTAATGAAAAACTGTTTTTT.

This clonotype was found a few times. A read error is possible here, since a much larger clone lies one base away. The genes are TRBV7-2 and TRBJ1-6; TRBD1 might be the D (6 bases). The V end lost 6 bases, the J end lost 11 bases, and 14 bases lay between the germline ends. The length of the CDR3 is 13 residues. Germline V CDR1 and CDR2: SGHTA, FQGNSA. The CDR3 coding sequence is TGTGCCAGCAGATCCCACAGGGAAACACCCCTCCACTTT. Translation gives CASRSHRETPLHF.